This record covers a single T cell receptor (beta chain). These data are taken from a study of blood T cell repertoires in COVID-19. Study background: T cells, B-cell-depleted T cells, or PBMCs provided the cDNA or gDNA that served as material.

Authors' methods: By means of reference gene primer amplification, nucleated cell counts were estimated. Sequencing was performed with immunoSEQ multiplex PCR; in TCRdb, only in-frame clones are kept and a portion is missing. From that table come the V and J calls and clone size; the DNA was used to work out D and trimming. In the table there are 200,000 to 300,000 clones, approximately 83% of which are singletons. Per the germline V gene, CDR1 is SGDLS and CDR2 is YYNGEE. V lost 2 bases to trimming and J lost 10 bases; unmatched junction nucleotides: 4. The CDR3 has 15 residues. The J gene is TRBJ2-1, the V gene TRBV9; 15 positions agree with TRBD2. The sequencing input was peripheral blood. The receptor was derived from a woman of 80 years or more with acute or convalescent COVID-19. The chain's CDR3 is CASSVSGLAGGEQFF. The CDR3 nucleotides are TGTGCCAGCAGCGTCTCGGGACTAGCGGGGGGAGAGCAGTTCTTC. Variable domain in full (rest from reference TRBV9 and TRBJ2-1): DSGVTQTPKHLITATGQRVTLRCSPRSGDLSVYWYQQSLDQGLQFLIQYYNGEERAKGNILERFSAQQFPDLHSELNLSSLELGDSALYFCASSVSGLAGGEQFFGPGTRLTVL.